What follows are 14 T cell receptor beta chains derived from one specimen sequenced in a study of PD-L1 blockade in urothelial cancer listed by TCRdb under 2017. To prepare the library, the immunoSEQ multiplex PCR assay was applied. In TCRdb, the immuneACCESS table is reduced to in-frame sequences with V and J assigned. These tables do not hold every clone; where another copy was compared, an unresolved V gene accounts for under half, and the others remain unexplained. The sample table records tens of thousands of clones; roughly 78% of these occur just once. The top ten hold 3% to 3.5% of the sample. The sequences come from PBMCs, collected around atezolizumab (anti-PD-L1) treatment. Source of these receptors: a man between 70 and 80 years old with urothelial cancer.

V usage is TRBV15 and J usage is TRBJ2-5; TRBD2 matches 7 bases. This CDR3 has 18 amino acids. Germline assignment: CDR1 LNHNV and CDR2 YYDKDF (reference sequence). Losses at the gene ends were 0 bases for V and 5 bases for J; bases not matched to a gene: 15. CDR3 sequence reads: CATSRDRVISAGEETQYF. CDR3 nucleotides: TGTGCCACCAGCAGAGATCGGGTAATAAGCGCGGGAGAGGAGACCCAGTACTTC.

V gene TRBV7-8 combines with J gene TRBJ2-1; 10 bases align to TRBD1. The V gene end was trimmed by 1 base and the J gene end by 2 bases; junction bases not matched to a gene: 5. CDR1 and CDR2 (germline): SGHVS, FQNEAQ. This CDR3 has 17 amino acids. The CDR3 protein is CASSLGSGTGAYNEQFF. CDR3 nucleotides: TGTGCCAGCAGCTTAGGAAGTGGGACAGGGGCCTACAATGAGCAGTTCTTC.

The gene calls are TRBV4-2 and TRBJ2-7, with TRBD1 matching over 7 bases. Germline V gives CDR1 LGHNA, CDR2 YNFKEQ. Trimming at V came to 2 bases and at J to 2 bases, leaving 3 bases not matched to a gene. This CDR3 spans 14 amino acids. CDR3: CASSQNRGPYEQYF. In DNA form, the CDR3 reads TGTGCCAGCAGCCAAAACAGGGGCCCCTACGAGCAGTACTTC.

The chain uses TRBV19 and TRBJ1-2; a weak D match, TRBD1 (5 bases). This CDR3 has 16 amino acids. V was cut by 5 bases and J by 2 bases, with 18 bases left in between. Germline assignment: CDR1 LNHDA and CDR2 SQIVND (reference sequence). The DNA for the CDR3 is TGTGCCAGTAGTCCGGCAGGGTTAGGATCCAACTATGGCTACACCTTC. Residues: CASSPAGLGSNYGYTF.

This clone is labeled medium-sized. The chain has TRBV28 and TRBJ1-2; no clear D. V lost 10 bases to trimming and J lost 4 bases, with 16 bases between them. The CDR3 contains 13 residues. Germline V lookup: CDR1 MDHEN, CDR2 SYDVKM. The DNA of the CDR3 is TGTGCCACCTCGGGAACAAACCTCTATGGCTACACCTTC. This encodes CATSGTNLYGYTF.

This chain links TRBV6-6 with TRBJ1-2; D unresolved. The CDR3 has 13 residues. With 6 bases removed from V and 3 bases from J, the gap between germline ends came to 11 bases. The germline V gene encodes CDR1 MNHNY and CDR2 SVGAGI (reference sequence). The CDR3 sequence: CASSPPGYYGYTF. DNA of the CDR3: TGTGCCAGCAGCCCCCCGGGATACTATGGCTACACCTTC.

This clone was seen a few times. V gene TRBV11-2 combines with J gene TRBJ2-1; TRBD2 agrees at 9 bases. Trimming removed 1 base from V and 10 bases from J; junction bases left unmatched: 5. CDR1 SGHAT and CDR2 FQNNGV come from the germline V gene. The CDR3 spans 14 residues. In DNA form, the CDR3 reads TGTGCCAGCAGCTTAGCCTCGACTAGCGGAGAGCAGTTCTTC. Its translation is CASSLASTSGEQFF.

This clone was seen a few times. The chain is built from TRBV11-1 and TRBJ1-1; 8 bases align to TRBD1. The CDR3 runs to 13 residues. Germline CDR1 reads SGHAT; CDR2 reads FQDESV (reference sequence). The V segment lost 5 bases and the J segment 7 bases; nucleotides outside the gene matches: 6. The CDR3 region has the DNA TGTGCCAGCAGCCGGGACAGGAAGCTTGAAGCTTTCTTT. As protein: CASSRDRKLEAFF.

The V call is TRBV5-1, the J call TRBJ1-2; D may be TRBD1 (6 bases). Germline V gene lookup returns CDR1 SGHRS and CDR2 YFSETQ. This CDR3 has 14 amino acids. V was trimmed by 7 bases and J by 7 bases, leaving 20 bases between them. The DNA of the CDR3 is TGCGCCAGCTCGGAGGTAACAGGGTTCTCTGGCTACACCTTC. Translation gives CASSEVTGFSGYTF.

This clone was recorded a few times. The V call is TRBV5-1, the J call TRBJ1-1; D may be TRBD1 (6 bases). V was clipped by 5 bases and J by 3 bases, with 14 bases between them. The CDR3 is 14 amino acids. CDR1 and CDR2 (germline): SGHRS, YFSETQ. The CDR3 DNA reads TGCGCCAGCAGAGCTGGAGGGGGGGACACTGAAGCTTTCTTT. Its protein is CASRAGGGDTEAFF.

This sequence joins TRBV6-1 and TRBJ2-3; no definite D call. The germline V gene has CDR1 MNHNS and CDR2 SASEGT. This CDR3 contains 17 residues. V was shortened by 4 bases and J by 3 bases, with 20 bases between the two germline ends. CDR3 loop: CASSGGSRLLVTDTQYF. CDR3 nucleotide sequence: TGTGCCAGCAGTGGAGGCAGTCGGCTCCTAGTGACAGATACGCAGTATTTT.

This clone has more than one count but fewer than ten. V is TRBV12-5 and J is TRBJ2-1, with TRBD1 as a possible D gene (5 bases). Germline V gene lookup returns CDR1 LGHNT and CDR2 FRNRAP. Trimming removed 2 bases at V and 2 bases at J, with 7 bases between. This CDR3 spans 14 amino acids. The DNA of the CDR3 is TGTGCTAGTGGTTTGACAGGCACCTACAATGAGCAGTTCTTC. Translating it yields CASGLTGTYNEQFF.

V gene TRBV29-1 combines with J gene TRBJ1-1; possibly TRBD1 for D (5 bases). CDR1 is SQVTM and CDR2 is ANQGSEA in the germline V gene. Trimming took 6 bases from V and 1 from J, leaving 9 bases between them. The CDR3 length is 12 residues. The CDR3 DNA reads as TGCAGCGTGTTGGACAAGAACACTGAAGCTTTCTTT. This translates into CSVLDKNTEAFF. Supplemented by reference TRBV29-1 and TRBJ1-1, the full variable domain reads SAVISQKPSRDICQRGTSLTIQCQVDSQVTMMFWYRQQPGQSLTLIATANQGSEATYESGFVIDKFPISRPNLTFSTLTVSNMSPEDSSIYLCSVLDKNTEAFFGQGTRLTVV.

This chain links TRBV5-4 with TRBJ2-3, with 9 bases identical to TRBD2. V dropped 0 bases and J dropped 7; count of bases not matched to a gene: 12. Germline V lookup: CDR1 SGHNT, CDR2 YYREEE (reference sequence). The CDR3 length is 17 residues. CDR3 in amino acids: CASSLGRGGGARNTQYF. The CDR3 region has the DNA TGTGCCAGCAGCTTGGGACGCGGCGGGGGGGCCAGAAATACGCAGTATTTT.